One T cell receptor (beta chain) is described in this entry. V lost 5 bases and J 2 bases, leaving 16 bases between the germline ends. Germline CDR1 and CDR2: SEHNR and FQNEAQ (reference sequence). The CDR3 has 16 amino acids. This entry is derived from a study of T cell changes during pregnancy in multiple sclerosis. Sequencing used immunoSEQ multiplex PCR; TCRdb keeps in-frame clones, though not all of them. The sample carries around 100,000 clones, approximately 89% recorded once. The chain couples TRBV7-9 to TRBJ2-1; possible D gene TRBD2, 6 bases. The TCR originated in a female donor with multiple sclerosis, enrolled in a pregnancy study. The sample in question was peripheral blood, obtained after pregnancy. Here the CDR3 reads CASSPQVGGTYNEQFF. CDR3 in DNA: TGTGCCAGCAGCCCTCAGGTCGGAGGGACCTACAATGAGCAGTTCTTC. Together with reference TRBV7-9 and TRBJ2-1, the CDR3 gives the full variable domain: DTGVSQNPRHKITKRGQNVTFRCDPISEHNRLYWYRQTLGQGPEFLTYFQNEAQLEKSRLLSDRFSAERPKGSFSTLEIQRTEQGDSAMYLCASSPQVGGTYNEQFFGPGTRLTVL.